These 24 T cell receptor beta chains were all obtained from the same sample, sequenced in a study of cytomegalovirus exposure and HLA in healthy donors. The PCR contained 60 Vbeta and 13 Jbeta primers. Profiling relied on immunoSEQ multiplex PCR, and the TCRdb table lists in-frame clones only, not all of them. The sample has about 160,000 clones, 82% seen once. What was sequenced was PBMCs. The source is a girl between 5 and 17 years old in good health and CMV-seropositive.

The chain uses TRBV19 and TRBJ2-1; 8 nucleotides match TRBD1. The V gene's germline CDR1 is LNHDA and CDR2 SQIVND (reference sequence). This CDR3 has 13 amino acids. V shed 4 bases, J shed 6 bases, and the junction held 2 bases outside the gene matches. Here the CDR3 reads CASSKDRGNEQFF. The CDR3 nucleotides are TGTGCCAGTAGTAAAGACAGGGGCAATGAGCAGTTCTTC.

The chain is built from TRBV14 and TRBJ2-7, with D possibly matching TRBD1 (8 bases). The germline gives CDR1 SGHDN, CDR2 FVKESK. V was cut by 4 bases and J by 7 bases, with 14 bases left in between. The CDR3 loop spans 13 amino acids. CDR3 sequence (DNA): TGTGCCAGCAGCCGAACAGGGGGAGGGGAGCAGTACTTC. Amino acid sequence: CASSRTGGGEQYF.

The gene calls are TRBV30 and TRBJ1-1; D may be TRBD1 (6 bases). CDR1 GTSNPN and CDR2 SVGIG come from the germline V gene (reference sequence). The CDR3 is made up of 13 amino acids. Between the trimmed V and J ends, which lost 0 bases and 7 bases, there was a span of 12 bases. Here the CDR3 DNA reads TGTGCCTGGAGTGTACTACAGGGAAATGAAGCTTTCTTT. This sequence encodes CAWSVLQGNEAFF.

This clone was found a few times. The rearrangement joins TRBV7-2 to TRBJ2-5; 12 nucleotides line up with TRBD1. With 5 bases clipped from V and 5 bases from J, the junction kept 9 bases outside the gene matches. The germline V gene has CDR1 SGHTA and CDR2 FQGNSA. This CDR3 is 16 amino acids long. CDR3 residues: CASSTQGTGGLETQYF. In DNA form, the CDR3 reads TGTGCCAGCAGCACGCAAGGGACAGGGGGCCTTGAGACCCAGTACTTC.

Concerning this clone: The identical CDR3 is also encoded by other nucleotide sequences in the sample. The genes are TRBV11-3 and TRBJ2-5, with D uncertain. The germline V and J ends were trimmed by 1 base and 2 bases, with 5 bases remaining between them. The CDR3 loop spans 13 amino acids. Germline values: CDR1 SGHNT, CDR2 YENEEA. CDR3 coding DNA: TGTGCCAGCAGCTTAGGGCAGCAAGAGACCCAGTACTTC. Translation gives CASSLGQQETQYF. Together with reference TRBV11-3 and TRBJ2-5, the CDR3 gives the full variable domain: EAGVVQSPRYKIIEKKQPVAFWCNPISGHNTLYWYLQNLGQGPELLIRYENEEAVDDSQLPKDRFSAERLKGVDSTLKIQPAELGDSAVYLCASSLGQQETQYFGPGTRLLVL.

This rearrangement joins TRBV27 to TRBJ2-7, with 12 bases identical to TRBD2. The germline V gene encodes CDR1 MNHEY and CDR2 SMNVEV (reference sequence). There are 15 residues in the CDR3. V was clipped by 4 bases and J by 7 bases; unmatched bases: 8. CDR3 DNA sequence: TGTGCCAGCAGTTCCCGACTAGCGGGAGTGCGGGAGCAGTACTTC. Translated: CASSSRLAGVREQYF.

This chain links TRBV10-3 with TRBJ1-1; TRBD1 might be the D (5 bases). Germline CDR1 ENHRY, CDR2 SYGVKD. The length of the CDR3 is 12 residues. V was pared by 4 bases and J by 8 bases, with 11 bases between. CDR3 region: CAISGSAGEAFF. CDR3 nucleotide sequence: TGTGCCATCAGTGGCTCAGCAGGGGAAGCTTTCTTT.

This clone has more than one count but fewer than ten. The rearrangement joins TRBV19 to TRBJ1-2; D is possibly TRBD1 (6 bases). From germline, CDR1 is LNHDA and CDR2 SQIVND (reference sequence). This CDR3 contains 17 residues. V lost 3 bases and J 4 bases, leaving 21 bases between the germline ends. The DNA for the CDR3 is TGTGCCAGTAGTATCTTCAGGGGAACTATATCTAGCTATGGCTACACCTTC. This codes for CASSIFRGTISSYGYTF.

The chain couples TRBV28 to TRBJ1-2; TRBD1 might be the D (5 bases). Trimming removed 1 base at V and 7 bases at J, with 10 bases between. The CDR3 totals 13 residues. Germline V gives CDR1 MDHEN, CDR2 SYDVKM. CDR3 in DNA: TGTGCCAGCAGTTTATCAGGGTCTGCTGGCTACACCTTC. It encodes CASSLSGSAGYTF.

Here the CDR3 reads CASSDTGEETQYF. CDR3 DNA: TGTGCCAGCAGCGATACAGGGGAAGAGACCCAGTACTTC. J is TRBJ2-5 and V is TRBV5-6, with 7 bases identical to TRBD1. CDR1 and CDR2 from the germline V gene are SGHDT and YYEEEE. V lost 4 bases and J lost 3; bases outside the gene matches: 3. This CDR3 is 13 amino acids long. Combining the CDR3 with reference TRBV5-6 and TRBJ2-5 gives the whole variable domain DAGVTQSPTHLIKTRGQQVTLRCSPKSGHDTVSWYQQALGQGPQFIFQYYEEEERQRGNFPDRFSGHQFPNYSSELNVNALLLGDSALYLCASSDTGEETQYFGPGTRLLVL.

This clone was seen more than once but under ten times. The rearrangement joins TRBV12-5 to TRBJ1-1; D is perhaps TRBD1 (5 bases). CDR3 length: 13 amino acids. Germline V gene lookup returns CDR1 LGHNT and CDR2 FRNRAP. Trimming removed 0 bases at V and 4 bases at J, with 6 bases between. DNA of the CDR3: TGTGCTAGTGGTTTGGTGGGGGGCACTGAAGCTTTCTTT. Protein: CASGLVGGTEAFF. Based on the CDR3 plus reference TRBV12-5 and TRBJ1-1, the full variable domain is DARVTQTPRHKVTEMGQEVTMRCQPILGHNTVFWYRQTMMQGLELLAYFRNRAPLDDSGMPKDRFSAEMPDATLATLKIQPSEPRDSAVYFCASGLVGGTEAFFGQGTRLTVV.

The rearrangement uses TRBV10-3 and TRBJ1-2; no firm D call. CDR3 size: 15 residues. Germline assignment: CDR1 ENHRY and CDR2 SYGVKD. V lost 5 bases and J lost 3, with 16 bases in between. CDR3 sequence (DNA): TGTGCCATCAGTTCCCAAGGCAGCAGGTACTATGGCTACACCTTC. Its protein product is CAISSQGSRYYGYTF.

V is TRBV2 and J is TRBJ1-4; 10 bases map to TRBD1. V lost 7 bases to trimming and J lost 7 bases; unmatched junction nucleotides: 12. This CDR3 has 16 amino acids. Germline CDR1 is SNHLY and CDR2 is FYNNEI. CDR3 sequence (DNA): TGTGCCAGCACGTTGGGACAGGGGAGGTATGGTGAAAAACTGTTTTTT. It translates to CASTLGQGRYGEKLFF.

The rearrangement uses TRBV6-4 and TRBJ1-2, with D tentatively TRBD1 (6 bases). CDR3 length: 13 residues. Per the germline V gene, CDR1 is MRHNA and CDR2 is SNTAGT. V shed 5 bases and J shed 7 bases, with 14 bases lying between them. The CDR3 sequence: CASSPRQDGGYTF. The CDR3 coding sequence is TGTGCCAGCAGTCCACGACAGGACGGTGGCTACACCTTC.

CDR3 coding DNA: TGCGCCAGCAGCTTTTTAACACAGGGATACGAGCAGTACTTC. Amino acid sequence: CASSFLTQGYEQYF. V usage is TRBV5-1 and J usage is TRBJ2-7, with TRBD1 as a possible D gene (6 bases). The CDR3 contains 14 residues. Trimming took 2 bases from V and 4 from J, leaving 13 bases between them. Looked up from germline, CDR1 is SGHRS and CDR2 is YFSETQ.

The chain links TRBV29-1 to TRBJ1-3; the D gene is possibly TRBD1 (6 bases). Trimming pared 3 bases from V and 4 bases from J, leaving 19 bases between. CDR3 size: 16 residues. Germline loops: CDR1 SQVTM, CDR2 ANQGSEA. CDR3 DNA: TGCAGCGTTGAGGTAGGGGACACCTCTTCCGGAAACACCATATATTTT. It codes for CSVEVGDTSSGNTIYF. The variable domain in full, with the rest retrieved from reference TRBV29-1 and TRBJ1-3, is SAVISQKPSRDICQRGTSLTIQCQVDSQVTMMFWYRQQPGQSLTLIATANQGSEATYESGFVIDKFPISRPNLTFSTLTVSNMSPEDSSIYLCSVEVGDTSSGNTIYFGEGSWLTVV.

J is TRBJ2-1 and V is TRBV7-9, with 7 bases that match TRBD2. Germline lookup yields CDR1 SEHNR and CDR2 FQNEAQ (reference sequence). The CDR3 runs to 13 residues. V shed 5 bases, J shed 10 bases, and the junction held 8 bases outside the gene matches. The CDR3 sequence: CASSHLAGEEQFF. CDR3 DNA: TGTGCCAGCAGCCACCTGGCGGGAGAAGAGCAGTTCTTC.

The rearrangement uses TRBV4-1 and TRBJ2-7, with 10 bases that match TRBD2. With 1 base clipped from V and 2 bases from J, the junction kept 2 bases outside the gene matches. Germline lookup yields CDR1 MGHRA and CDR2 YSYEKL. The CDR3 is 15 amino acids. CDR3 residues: CASSQGTSGTYEQYF. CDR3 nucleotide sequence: TGCGCCAGCAGCCAAGGGACTAGCGGCACCTACGAGCAGTACTTC.

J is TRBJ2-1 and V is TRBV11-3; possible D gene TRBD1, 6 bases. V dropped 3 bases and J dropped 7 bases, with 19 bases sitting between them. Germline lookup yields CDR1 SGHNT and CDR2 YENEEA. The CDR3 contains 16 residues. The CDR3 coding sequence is TGTGCCAGCAGCTTCAGGCAGGGGAGAGAGGGAAATGAGCAGTTCTTC. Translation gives CASSFRQGREGNEQFF.

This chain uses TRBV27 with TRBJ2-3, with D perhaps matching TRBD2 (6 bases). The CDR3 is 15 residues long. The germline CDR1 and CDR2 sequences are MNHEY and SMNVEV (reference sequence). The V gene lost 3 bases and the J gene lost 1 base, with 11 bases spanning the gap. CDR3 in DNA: TGTGCCAGCAGTTTCGGGAGAGAAGGCACAGATACGCAGTATTTT. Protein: CASSFGREGTDTQYF.

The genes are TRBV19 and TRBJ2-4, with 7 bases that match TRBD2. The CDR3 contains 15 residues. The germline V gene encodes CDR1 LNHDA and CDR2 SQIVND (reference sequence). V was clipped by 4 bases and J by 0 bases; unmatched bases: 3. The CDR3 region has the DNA TGTGCCAGTAGTACACGGGGGGTAGCCAAAAACATTCAGTACTTC. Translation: CASSTRGVAKNIQYF.

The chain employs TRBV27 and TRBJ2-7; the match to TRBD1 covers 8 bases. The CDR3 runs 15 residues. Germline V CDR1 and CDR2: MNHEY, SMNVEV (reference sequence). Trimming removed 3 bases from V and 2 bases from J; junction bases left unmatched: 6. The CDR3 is CASSFSRGLPYEQYF. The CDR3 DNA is TGTGCCAGCAGTTTCAGCAGGGGGCTGCCCTACGAGCAGTACTTC.

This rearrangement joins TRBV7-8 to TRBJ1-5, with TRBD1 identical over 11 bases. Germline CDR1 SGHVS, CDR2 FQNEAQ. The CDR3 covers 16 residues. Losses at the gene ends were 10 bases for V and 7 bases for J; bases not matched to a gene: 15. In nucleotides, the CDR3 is TGTGCCACCTCACTGTTTGGACAGGGGGCTAAGCAGCCCCAGCATTTT. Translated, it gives CATSLFGQGAKQPQHF.

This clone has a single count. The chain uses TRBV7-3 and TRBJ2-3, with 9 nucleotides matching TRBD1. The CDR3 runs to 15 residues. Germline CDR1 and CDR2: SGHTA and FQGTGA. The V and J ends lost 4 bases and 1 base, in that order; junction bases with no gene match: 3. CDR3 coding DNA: TGTGCCAGCAGCTGGGGACAGGGAGGCACAGATACGCAGTATTTT. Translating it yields CASSWGQGGTDTQYF.